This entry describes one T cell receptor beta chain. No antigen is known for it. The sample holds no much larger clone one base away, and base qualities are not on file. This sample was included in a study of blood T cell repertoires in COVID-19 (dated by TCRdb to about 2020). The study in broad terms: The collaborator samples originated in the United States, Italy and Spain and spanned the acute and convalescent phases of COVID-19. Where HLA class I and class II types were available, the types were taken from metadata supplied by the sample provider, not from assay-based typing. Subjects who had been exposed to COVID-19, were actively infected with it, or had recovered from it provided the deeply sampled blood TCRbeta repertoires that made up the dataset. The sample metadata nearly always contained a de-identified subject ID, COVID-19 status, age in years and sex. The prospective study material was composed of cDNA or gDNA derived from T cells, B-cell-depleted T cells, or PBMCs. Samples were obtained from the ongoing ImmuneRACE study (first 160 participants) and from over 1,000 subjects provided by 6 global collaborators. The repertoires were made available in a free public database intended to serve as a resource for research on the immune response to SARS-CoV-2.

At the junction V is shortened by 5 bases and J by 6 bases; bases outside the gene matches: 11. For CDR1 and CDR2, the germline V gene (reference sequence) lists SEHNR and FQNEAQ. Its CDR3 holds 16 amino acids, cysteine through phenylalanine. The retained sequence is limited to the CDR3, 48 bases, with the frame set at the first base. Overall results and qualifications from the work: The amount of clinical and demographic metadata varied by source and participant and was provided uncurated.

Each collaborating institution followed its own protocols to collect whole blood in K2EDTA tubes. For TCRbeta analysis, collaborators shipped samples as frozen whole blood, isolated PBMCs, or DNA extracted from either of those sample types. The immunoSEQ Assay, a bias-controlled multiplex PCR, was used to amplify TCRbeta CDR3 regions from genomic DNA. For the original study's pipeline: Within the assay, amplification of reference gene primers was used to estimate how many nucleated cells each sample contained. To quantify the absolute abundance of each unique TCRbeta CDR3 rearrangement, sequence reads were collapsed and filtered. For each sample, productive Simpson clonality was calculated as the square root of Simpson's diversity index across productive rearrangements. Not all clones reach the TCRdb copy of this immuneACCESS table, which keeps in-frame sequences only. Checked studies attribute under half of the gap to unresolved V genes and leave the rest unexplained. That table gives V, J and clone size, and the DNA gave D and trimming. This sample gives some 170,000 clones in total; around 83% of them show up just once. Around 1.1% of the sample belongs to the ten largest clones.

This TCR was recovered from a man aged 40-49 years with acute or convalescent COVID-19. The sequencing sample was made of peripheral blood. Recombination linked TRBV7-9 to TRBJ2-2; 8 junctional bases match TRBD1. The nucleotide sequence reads TGTGCCAGCAGCCCGAAACCAGGGGGCGCAGCCGGGGAGCTGTTTTTT. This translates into CASSPKPGGAAGELFF. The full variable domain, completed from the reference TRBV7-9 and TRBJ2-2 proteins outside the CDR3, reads DTGVSQNPRHKITKRGQNVTFRCDPISEHNRLYWYRQTLGQGPEFLTYFQNEAQLEKSRLLSDRFSAERPKGSFSTLEIQRTEQGDSAMYLCASSPKPGGAAGELFFGEGSRLTVL.